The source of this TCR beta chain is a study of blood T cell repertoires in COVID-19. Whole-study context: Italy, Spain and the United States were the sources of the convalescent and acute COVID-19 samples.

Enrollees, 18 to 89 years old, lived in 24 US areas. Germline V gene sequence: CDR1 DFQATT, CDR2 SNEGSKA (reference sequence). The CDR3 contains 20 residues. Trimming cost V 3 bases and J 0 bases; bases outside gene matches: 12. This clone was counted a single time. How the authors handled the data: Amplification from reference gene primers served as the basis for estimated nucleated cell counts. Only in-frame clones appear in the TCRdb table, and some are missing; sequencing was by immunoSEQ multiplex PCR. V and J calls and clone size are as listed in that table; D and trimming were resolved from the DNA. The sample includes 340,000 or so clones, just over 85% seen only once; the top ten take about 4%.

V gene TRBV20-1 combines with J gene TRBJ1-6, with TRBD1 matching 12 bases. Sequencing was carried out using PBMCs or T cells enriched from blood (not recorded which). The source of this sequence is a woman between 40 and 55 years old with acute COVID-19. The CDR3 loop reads CSASPGQGALGGSYNSPLHF. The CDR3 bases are TGCAGTGCTAGTCCGGGACAGGGGGCGTTAGGAGGCTCCTATAATTCACCCCTCCACTTT.